This TCR beta chain comes out of a study of blood T cell repertoires in COVID-19. The data were produced by immunoSEQ multiplex PCR, yet TCRdb's version contains in-frame clones alone and is incomplete. The sample shows over 200,000 clones, 75% to 90% of them seen only once. The CDR3 covers 17 residues. Trimming at V came to 5 bases and at J to 0 bases, leaving 9 bases not matched to a gene. CDR1 SGHDT and CDR2 YYEEEE come from the germline V gene. V gene TRBV5-6 combines with J gene TRBJ2-7, with 12 bases fitting TRBD2. Sequencing was performed on peripheral blood. This TCR was sampled from a human donor in a cohort sampled during active COVID-19. The CDR3 loop reads CASRPGTSGSSSYEQYF. The CDR3 coding sequence is TGTGCCAGCAGGCCCGGGACTAGCGGGTCTAGCTCCTACGAGCAGTACTTC. The whole variable domain, filled in from reference TRBV5-6 and TRBJ2-7, reads DAGVTQSPTHLIKTRGQQVTLRCSPKSGHDTVSWYQQALGQGPQFIFQYYEEEERQRGNFPDRFSGHQFPNYSSELNVNALLLGDSALYLCASRPGTSGSSSYEQYFGPGTRLTVT.